A single T cell receptor beta chain is shown here with its context. Its antigen target is currently unknown. Qualities for individual bases were not recorded, and no much larger clone is one base off. The data were taken from a study of glioma-infiltrating T cells after dendritic cell vaccination (TCRdb year 2016). Regarding the study in general: A cohort of some 15 glioblastoma patients from Phase I and II dendritic cell vaccination trials was included, of whom 9 were newly diagnosed and 6 had recurrent disease. Patients received autologous tumor lysate-pulsed dendritic cell vaccination between about 2002 and 2013. The vaccine was prepared from monocyte-derived dendritic cells that were cultured for roughly seven days with IL-4 and GM-CSF and then pulsed overnight with autologous tumor lysate. Three intradermal dendritic cell vaccine injections were administered to patients at biweekly intervals in the arm below the axilla. Deep sequencing of TCR beta CDR3 regions was used to quantify tumor-infiltrating lymphocyte content and compare tumor and blood repertoires in dendritic cell-vaccinated glioblastoma patients. Survival after dendritic cell vaccination was correlated with TCR sequencing metrics such as TIL content and the overlap between tumor and blood repertoires.

Selection of patients required sufficient residual fresh-frozen tumor tissue and over two years of available survival data. None of the glioblastoma patients carried an isocitrate dehydrogenase mutation, although molecular status otherwise varied. PBMC were collected before vaccination, two weeks after the third vaccination, and at tumor progression when it occurred. Genomic DNA was extracted with the Qiagen DNeasy Blood extraction Kit. TCRB CDR3 regions were amplified from around 1.9 ug genomic DNA, or all available DNA if less, using the immunoSEQ assay. The multiplex PCR relied on 60 forward primers for TCR V beta segments and 13 reverse primers for J beta segments. To estimate reads per starting template, synthetic control templates were spiked into each sample at limiting dilution. The Illumina HiSeq System generated 87 bp sequencing reads. From the authors' description of their analysis: To remove PCR and sequencing errors, closely related sequences were merged with a nearest neighbor algorithm. TCR overlap was defined as the percentage of unique tumor TCR beta sequences that were also present in the same patient's peripheral blood. What TCRdb holds here is the immuneACCESS table cut down to in-frame rearrangements. Part of the clones is not present; checked against another copy, under half of the missing clones reflect an unresolved V gene, and the others are unexplained. Clone size and V and J calls were adopted from that table, with D and trimming inferred from the DNA. The sample records about 36,000 clones, 82% of which are singletons. In total, the top ten clones hold about 8% of the sample.

Taken from the germline V gene (reference sequence), the CDR1 and CDR2 loops are MNHEY and SMNVEV. Counted from cysteine to phenylalanine, this CDR3 has 14 amino acids. Only the CDR3 region is kept as DNA, spanning 42 bases read in frame from base 1. V gives up 5 bases and J gives up 2 bases, and the segment between their germline ends measures 10 bases. What the research found in general, with its limitations: The three-group TCR overlap response model was described as speculative and requiring prospective validation. TCR clonality showed no direct relationship with survival, which suggests that a diverse polyclonal response may matter. The cohort was small and heterogeneous, with few patients having full blood and tumor sets and even fewer initial-recurrent tumor pairs. Longer time to progression and overall survival after dendritic cell vaccination were predicted by higher estimated pretreatment TIL content.

Sequenced here: blood, sampled before dendritic cell vaccination. This TCR was recovered from a human donor with glioblastoma. Recombination joined TRBV27 with TRBJ1-5, with the D gene call left open. The nucleotide sequence is given as TGTGCCAGCAGTGGAATTGAGGGCAATCAGCCCCAGCATTTT. This sequence encodes CASSGIEGNQPQHF.